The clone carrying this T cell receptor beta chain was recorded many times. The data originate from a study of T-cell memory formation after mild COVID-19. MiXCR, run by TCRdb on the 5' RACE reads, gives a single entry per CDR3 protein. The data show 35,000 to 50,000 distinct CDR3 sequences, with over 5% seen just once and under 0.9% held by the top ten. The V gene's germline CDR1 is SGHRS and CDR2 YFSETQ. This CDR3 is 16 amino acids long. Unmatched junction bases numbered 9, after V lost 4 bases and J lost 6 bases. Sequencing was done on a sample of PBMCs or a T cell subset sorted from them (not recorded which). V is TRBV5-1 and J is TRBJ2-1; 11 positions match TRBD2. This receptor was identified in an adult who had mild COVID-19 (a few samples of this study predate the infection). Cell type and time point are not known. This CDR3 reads CASSRFSGRAPNEQFF. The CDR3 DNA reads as TGCGCCAGCAGCAGATTTAGCGGGAGGGCCCCCAATGAGCAGTTCTTC.